This paragraph covers one TCR beta chain sequence. The sample has other DNA sequences that encode this CDR3 too. Assay: immunoSEQ multiplex PCR; the TCRdb copy retains only in-frame clones and omits some. The sample includes approximately 330,000 clones, roughly 87% of them seen just once. The data belong to a study of blood T cell repertoires in COVID-19. This receptor was identified in a man aged 25 to 40 with COVID-19, enrolled during active disease. Sample: peripheral blood.

The CDR3 loop reads CASSATSRNEQFF. The DNA for the CDR3 is TGTGCCAGCAGCGCGACATCCAGAAATGAGCAGTTCTTC. The rearrangement uses TRBV9 and TRBJ2-1; D uncertain. Looked up from germline, CDR1 is SGDLS and CDR2 is YYNGEE. The CDR3 runs to 13 residues. V lost 3 bases, J lost 7 bases, and 11 bases lay in between.